The rows below give T cell receptor beta chains drawn from one sample of a study of blood T cell repertoires in COVID-19. The assay was immunoSEQ multiplex PCR, and TCRdb's table has in-frame clones only and misses some. This sample carries 250,000 to 350,000 clones, 75% to 95% of them seen once, and the ten largest clones take roughly 7%. The specimen sequenced was peripheral blood. Receptors originate from a woman aged 30 to 39 with COVID-19, enrolled during active disease. Each CDR3 is given with its conserved first and last residue. D genes are given only for firm matches. A clone size is listed for some rows: how often the clone was seen (once, few, many), or a class if it is expanded.

V gene	clone size	D gene	CDR3 length	J gene	CDR3 DNA	CDR3 protein
TRBV6-2/TRBV6-3	.	.	12	TRBJ2-7	TGTGCCAGCAGTCCCGGGGCCTACGAGCAGTACTTC	CASSPGAYEQYF
TRBV6-6	.	.	13	TRBJ1-1	TGTGCCAGCAGTTACGTTCAGGGGACTGAAGCTTTCTTT	CASSYVQGTEAFF
TRBV14	.	TRBD1	14	TRBJ1-5	TGTGCCAGCAGCCAAGGACAGGGGACGGGGCCCCAGCATTTT	CASSQGQGTGPQHF
TRBV7-7	once	.	13	TRBJ2-3	TGTGCTAGCAGCTCCAGGGGCACAGATACGCAGTATTTT	CASSSRGTDTQYF
TRBV5-6	.	TRBD2	15	TRBJ2-1	TGTGCCAGCATAGCGTGGGGGGAGGGCCTCAGTGAGCAGTTCTTC	CASIAWGEGLSEQFF
TRBV7-3	.	TRBD2	16	TRBJ2-3	TGTGCCAGCAGCTCCCTACTAGCGGGAGCAGGGGATACGCAGTATTTT	CASSSLLAGAGDTQYF
TRBV28	.	TRBD2	18	TRBJ2-2	TGTGCCAGCAGATCACCCCTAGCGGGAGCCACGAACACCGGGGAGCTGTTTTTT	CASRSPLAGATNTGELFF
TRBV19	.	.	15	TRBJ1-4	TGTGCCAGTATGCGGGCCTCTGCGAATAATGAAAAACTGTTTTTT	CASMRASANNEKLFF
TRBV6-1	.	TRBD1	14	TRBJ2-7	TGTGCCAGCAGTGACGCCGGGACAGACTACGAGCAGTACTTC	CASSDAGTDYEQYF
TRBV18	.	TRBD1	15	TRBJ1-6	TGTGCCAGCGCGAAGCCGGGACAGAATAATTCACCCCTCCACTTT	CASAKPGQNNSPLHF
TRBV24-1	.	TRBD2	14	TRBJ2-1	TGTGCCACCAGTGATGTGGGGACTAGCGGGAGGACGGTCTTC	CATSDVGTSGRTVF
TRBV19	.	.	13	TRBJ2-3	TGTGCCAGCGGGTCGGCGAGCACAGATACGCAGTATTTT	CASGSASTDTQYF
TRBV4-1	.	.	18	TRBJ2-1	TGCGCCAGCAGCCATGCTAGACAGATACTACTTTCCTACAATGAGCAGTTCTTC	CASSHARQILLSYNEQFF
TRBV28	.	.	15	TRBJ1-4	TGTGCCAGCAGCTTCCGACGGGGGAAAAATGAAAAACTGTTTTTT	CASSFRRGKNEKLFF
TRBV19	.	TRBD1	14	TRBJ2-2	TGTGCCAGTACCGGGACAGGGCAAACCGGGGAGCTGTTTTTT	CASTGTGQTGELFF
TRBV4-1	.	TRBD2	19	TRBJ2-2	TGCGCCAGCAGCCAATTCGGGACTAGCGGGAGTGGATACACCGGGGAGCTGTTTTTT	CASSQFGTSGSGYTGELFF
TRBV27	.	TRBD1	13	TRBJ2-7	TGTGCCAGCAGTTTGGGACAGACCTACGAGCAGTACTTC	CASSLGQTYEQYF
TRBV13	.	.	14	TRBJ2-2	TGTGCCAGCAGCCCCTACGGAGGCACCGGGGAGCTGTTTTTT	CASSPYGGTGELFF
TRBV24-1	.	TRBD1	17	TRBJ1-4	TGTGCCACCAGTGATTTGGTAGGGACAGTACGAAATGAAAAACTGTTTTTT	CATSDLVGTVRNEKLFF
TRBV28	.	TRBD1	13	TRBJ1-1	TGTGCCAGCGGACAGGGGTTGAACACTGAAGCTTTCTTT	CASGQGLNTEAFF
TRBV7-9	.	TRBD1	13	TRBJ1-2	TGTGCCAGCAGCCTACCTAACAGGGGTGGCTACACCTTC	CASSLPNRGGYTF
TRBV9	.	.	13	TRBJ2-7	TGTGCCAGCAGCCCCTCGACTGAGACCGAGCAGTACTTC	CASSPSTETEQYF
TRBV7-3	.	.	15	TRBJ2-3	TGTGCCAGCAGCTTAATGGGAGGCCGAGCAGATACGCAGTATTTT	CASSLMGGRADTQYF
TRBV5-1	.	.	16	TRBJ1-1	TGCGCCAGCAGCTTGTTCGCCGTGCAGGTGAACACTGAAGCTTTCTTT	CASSLFAVQVNTEAFF
TRBV15	.	TRBD2	15	TRBJ2-1	TGTGCCACCAGCAGGCGAGCGGGAGCCGTAAATGAGCAGTTCTTC	CATSRRAGAVNEQFF
TRBV6-4	.	TRBD1	14	TRBJ1-6	TGTGCCAGCAGTGACAACACAGGGGGCTCACCCCTCCACTTT	CASSDNTGGSPLHF